The next 10 T cell receptor beta chains were all read from a single sample in a study of Graves' ophthalmopathy and Graves' hyperthyroidism. From RNA, the CDR3 regions of TCR beta chains were amplified and sequenced. Investigators did first-round RT-PCR with HTBI primers, then second-round multiplex PCR. TCRdb passed the multiplex PCR reads through MiXCR, listing each CDR3 protein once. Of 200,000 to 250,000 distinct CDR3 sequences in the sample, roughly 21% were seen once. Sequenced sample: peripheral blood. These receptors were obtained from a woman in her forties or fifties with Graves' ophthalmopathy.

Ten or more counts support this clonotype. This chain joins TRBV29-1 and TRBJ1-2, with D possibly matching TRBD1 (6 bases). Deletions cut 3 bases from V and 3 bases from J, with 8 bases between. There are 12 residues in the CDR3. The germline CDR1 and CDR2 sequences are SQVTM and ANQGSEA. CDR3 loop: CSVDPGDYGYTF. The DNA for the CDR3 is TGCAGCGTTGACCCAGGGGACTATGGCTACACCTTC. Using reference TRBV29-1 and TRBJ1-2 for the parts outside the CDR3, the full variable domain is SAVISQKPSRDICQRGTSLTIQCQVDSQVTMMFWYRQQPGQSLTLIATANQGSEATYESGFVIDKFPISRPNLTFSTLTVSNMSPEDSSIYLCSVDPGDYGYTFGSGTRLTVV.

This clonotype was picked up many times. V and J are TRBV5-5 and TRBJ2-7; TRBD1 agrees at 9 bases. CDR3 length equals 15 residues. Per the germline V gene, CDR1 is SGHKS and CDR2 is YYEKEE (reference sequence). The V gene end was trimmed by 2 bases and the J gene end by 2 bases; junction bases not matched to a gene: 5. CDR3 residues: CASSFGQGRPYEQYF. DNA of the CDR3: TGTGCCAGCAGCTTTGGACAGGGGCGACCCTACGAGCAGTACTTC. Variable domain in full (rest from reference TRBV5-5 and TRBJ2-7): DAGVTQSPTHLIKTRGQQVTLRCSPISGHKSVSWYQQVLGQGPQFIFQYYEKEERGRGNFPDRFSARQFPNYSSELNVNALLLGDSALYLCASSFGQGRPYEQYFGPGTRLTVT.

This chain connects TRBV19 to TRBJ1-1, with D uncertain. This CDR3 has 15 residues. Trimming removed 2 bases from V and 0 bases from J, with 10 bases in between. Per the germline V gene, CDR1 is LNHDA and CDR2 is SQIVND (reference sequence). The CDR3 is CASSISYAMNTEAFF. DNA of the CDR3: TGTGCCAGTAGTATATCGTACGCCATGAACACTGAAGCTTTCTTT.

The table lists this clonotype with many counts. The genes are TRBV12-3 or TRBV12-4 and TRBJ1-1; TRBD1 matches at 8 bases. After removal of 6 bases from V and 8 bases from J, the junction contained 17 bases not matched to a gene. The length of the CDR3 is 16 residues. Here the CDR3 DNA reads TGTGCCAGCAGCGCAGGGGGCCCCCGGGTGAGAAGGGAAGCTTTCTTT. It specifies CASSAGGPRVRREAFF.

This clonotype appeared many times. The rearrangement links TRBV2 to TRBJ2-6; D is ambiguous. Germline-derived CDR1 and CDR2 are SNHLY and FYNNEI. V was pared by 7 bases and J by 0 bases, with 7 bases between. The CDR3 length is 14 residues. CDR3 DNA: TGTGCCAGCAATAAAGGCTCTGGGGCCAACGTCCTGACTTTC. Protein: CASNKGSGANVLTF.

This clonotype was counted many times. The genes are TRBV27 and TRBJ2-7, with 11 bases matching TRBD2. The CDR3 extends over 15 amino acids. V trimming: 6 bases; J trimming: 4 bases; junction bases outside the gene matches: 8. Germline V gene data show CDR1 as MNHEY and CDR2 as SMNVEV (reference sequence). The CDR3 here is CASSKLAGDLYEQYF. The CDR3 nucleotides read TGTGCCAGCAGCAAACTAGCGGGAGATTTGTACGAGCAGTACTTC.

This clonotype has ten or more counts. This chain joins TRBV20-1 and TRBJ2-5; D might be TRBD1 (8 bases). This CDR3 is built from 13 residues. V lost 5 bases and J 5 bases, leaving 15 bases between the germline ends. The germline V gene encodes CDR1 DFQATT and CDR2 SNEGSKA (reference sequence). CDR3 nucleotide sequence: TGCAGTGCTGAGGAACAGGGGGGGGAGACCCAGTACTTC. Its translation: CSAEEQGGETQYF.

CDR3 DNA: TGTGCCAGCAGTGCCTCGACTCATAACTATGGCTACACCTTC. Residues: CASSASTHNYGYTF. The chain links TRBV28 to TRBJ1-2; no clear D gene. The V and J ends lost 5 bases and 1 base respectively, with 11 bases between them. The germline CDR1 and CDR2 sequences are MDHEN and SYDVKM. The CDR3 is 14 amino acids.

This clonotype has ten or more counts. The CDR3 nucleotides read TGTGCCAGCAGTTACGGAGCTTCGTATCAAGAGACCCAGTACTTC. It translates to CASSYGASYQETQYF. V is TRBV27 and J is TRBJ2-5; D is unclear. There are 15 residues in the CDR3. V lost 4 bases to trimming and J lost 2 bases, with 14 bases between them. Germline V lookup: CDR1 MNHEY, CDR2 SMNVEV (reference sequence).

This clonotype was observed many times. Germline is not matched at one junction end, which may reflect a read error. This sequence joins TRBV6-5 and TRBJ2-7; D possibly uses TRBD1 or TRBD2 (6 bases each). The CDR3 totals 17 residues. The germline V gene has CDR1 MNHEY and CDR2 SVGAGI. The CDR3 DNA reads as TGTGCCAGCAGGTACTCCACAGGGACTGCGAGCTCCTACGAGCAGTACTTC. Translation gives CASRYSTGTASSYEQYF.